This T cell receptor beta chain emerged from a study of blood T cell repertoires in COVID-19. Study-level information: Samples representing acute and convalescent COVID-19 were sourced from the United States, Italy and Spain. PBMCs, B-cell-depleted T cells, or T cells provided the cDNA or gDNA that made up the material.

V lost 5 bases to trimming and J lost 9 bases, with 16 bases between them. The CDR3 extends over 13 amino acids. Germline CDR1 is SGHTA and CDR2 is FQGNSA. Original analysis: Estimates of nucleated cell counts were drawn from the amplification of reference gene primers. The assay was immunoSEQ multiplex PCR, and TCRdb's table has in-frame clones only and misses some. V and J calls and clone size are copied from that table; D and trimming were computed from the DNA. The table shows approximately 350,000 clones, with around four fifths occurring only once. V and J are TRBV7-2 and TRBJ1-1; a possible D gene is TRBD1 (5 bases). The specimen sequenced was peripheral blood. The clonotype comes from a man aged 25 to 45 with active or convalescent COVID-19. The CDR3 loop is CASSPGLTPKAFF. CDR3 in DNA: TGTGCCAGCAGCCCAGGGCTTACACCGAAAGCTTTCTTT.